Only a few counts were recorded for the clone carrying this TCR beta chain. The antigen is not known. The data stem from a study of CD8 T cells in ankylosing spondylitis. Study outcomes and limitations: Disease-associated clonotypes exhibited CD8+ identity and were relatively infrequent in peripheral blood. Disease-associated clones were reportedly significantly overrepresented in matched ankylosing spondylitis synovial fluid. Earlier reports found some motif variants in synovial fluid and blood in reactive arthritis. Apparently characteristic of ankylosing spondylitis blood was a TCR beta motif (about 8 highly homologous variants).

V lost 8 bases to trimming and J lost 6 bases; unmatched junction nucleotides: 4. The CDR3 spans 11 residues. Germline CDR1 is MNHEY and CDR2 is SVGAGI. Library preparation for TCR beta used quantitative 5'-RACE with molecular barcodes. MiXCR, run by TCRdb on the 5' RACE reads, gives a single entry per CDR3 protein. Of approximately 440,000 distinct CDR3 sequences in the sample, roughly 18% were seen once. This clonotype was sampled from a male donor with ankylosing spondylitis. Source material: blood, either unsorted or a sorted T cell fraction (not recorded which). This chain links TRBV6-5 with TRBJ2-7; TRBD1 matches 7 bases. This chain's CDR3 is CASYYRGEQYF. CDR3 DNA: TGTGCCAGCTACTACAGGGGCGAGCAGTACTTC.